This T cell receptor beta chain comes out of a study of T cells after yellow fever vaccination. Findings and caveats of the study: Weaker overall was a secondary response that nonetheless peaked faster, on day 5 versus 15.

About this clonotype itself: Its antigen is undetermined.

TCRdb itself ran the 5' RACE reads through MiXCR, one entry per CDR3 protein. The table includes about 300,000 distinct CDR3 sequences, 3% to 4.5% detected once. V shed 2 bases and J 5 bases; nucleotides not matched to a gene: 6. CDR1 and CDR2 (germline): SGHTA, FQGTGA. This CDR3 is built from 17 residues. This receptor was obtained from a man younger than 30 who received the YFV17D yellow fever vaccine. The chain couples TRBV7-3 to TRBJ2-3; 14 bases match TRBD2. The sample was PBMCs, taken 5 days after the yellow fever booster vaccination. The CDR3 is CASSLDGLAGGIDTQYF. CDR3 DNA sequence: TGTGCCAGCAGCTTAGACGGACTAGCGGGGGGAATAGATACGCAGTATTTT. Full variable domain (remainder filled in from reference TRBV7-3 and TRBJ2-3): GAGVSQTPSNKVTEKGKYVELRCDPISGHTALYWYRQSLGQGPEFLIYFQGTGAADDSGLPNDRFFAVRPEGSVSTLKIQRTERGDSAVYLCASSLDGLAGGIDTQYFGPGTRLTVL.